The clone carrying this T cell receptor beta chain occurred a few times. Germline trimming cut 8 bases from V and 2 bases from J; bases unmatched to any gene: 8. CDR1 is MDHEN, CDR2 SYDVKM, per germline. This CDR3 contains 14 residues. These data are taken from a study of blood T cell repertoires in COVID-19. Study background: The study drew acute and convalescent COVID-19 samples from the United States, Italy and Spain.

Authors' methods: Reference gene primer amplification gave nucleated cell count estimates. Assay: immunoSEQ multiplex PCR; the TCRdb copy retains only in-frame clones and omits some. Clone size and the V and J calls come from that table; the DNA yielded D and trimming. The sample holds 150,000 to 200,000 clones; roughly 89% are singletons and the top ten take 9.5% to 15%. The TCR was taken from a woman in her 70s with COVID-19, enrolled during active disease. The specimen sequenced was peripheral blood. The rearrangement uses TRBV28 and TRBJ2-7, with 8 bases fitting TRBD2. The CDR3 spells CASLRSGRPYEQYF. The CDR3, as DNA: TGTGCCAGCCTCAGGAGCGGGAGACCCTACGAGCAGTACTTC.